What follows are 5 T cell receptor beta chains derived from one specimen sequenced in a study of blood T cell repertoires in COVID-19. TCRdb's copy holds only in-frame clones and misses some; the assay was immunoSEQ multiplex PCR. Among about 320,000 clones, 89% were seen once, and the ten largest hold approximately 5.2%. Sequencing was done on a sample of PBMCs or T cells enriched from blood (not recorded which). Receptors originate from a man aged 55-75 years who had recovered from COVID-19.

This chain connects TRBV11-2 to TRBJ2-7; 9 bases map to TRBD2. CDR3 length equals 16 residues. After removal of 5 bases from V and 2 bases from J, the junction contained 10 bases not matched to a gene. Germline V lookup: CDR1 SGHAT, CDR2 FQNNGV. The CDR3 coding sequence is TGTGCCAGCAGCCGTCCCTGGACTAGCGAAGCCTACGAGCAGTACTTC. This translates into CASSRPWTSEAYEQYF.

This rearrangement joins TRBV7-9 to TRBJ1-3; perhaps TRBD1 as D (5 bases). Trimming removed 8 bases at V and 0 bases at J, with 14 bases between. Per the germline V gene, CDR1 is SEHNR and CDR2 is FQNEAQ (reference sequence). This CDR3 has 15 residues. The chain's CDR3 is CASGGEAISGNTIYF. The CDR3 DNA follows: TGTGCCAGCGGAGGGGAGGCAATCTCTGGAAACACCATATATTTT. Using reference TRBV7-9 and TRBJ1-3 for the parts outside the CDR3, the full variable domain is DTGVSQNPRHKITKRGQNVTFRCDPISEHNRLYWYRQTLGQGPEFLTYFQNEAQLEKSRLLSDRFSAERPKGSFSTLEIQRTEQGDSAMYLCASGGEAISGNTIYFGEGSWLTVV.

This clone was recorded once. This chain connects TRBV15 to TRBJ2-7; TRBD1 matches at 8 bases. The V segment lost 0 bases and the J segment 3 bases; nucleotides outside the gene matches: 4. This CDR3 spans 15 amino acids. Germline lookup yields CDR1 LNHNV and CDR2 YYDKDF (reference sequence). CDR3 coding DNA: TGTGCCACCAGCAGAGACGCAGGGGGCGGCTACGAGCAGTACTTC. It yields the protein CATSRDAGGGYEQYF. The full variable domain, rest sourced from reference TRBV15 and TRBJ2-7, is DAMVIQNPRYQVTQFGKPVTLSCSQTLNHNVMYWYQQKSSQAPKLLFHYYDKDFNNEADTPDNFQSRRPNTSFCFLDIRSPGLGDTAMYLCATSRDAGGGYEQYFGPGTRLTVT.

The CDR3 nucleotides read TGTGCCACCTCGGGACAGGCAATCTACAATGAGCAGTTCTTC. It translates to CATSGQAIYNEQFF. The rearrangement links TRBV2 to TRBJ2-1; 8 bases line up with TRBD1. The CDR3 totals 14 residues. The germline CDR1 and CDR2 sequences are SNHLY and FYNNEI. After removal of 10 bases from V and 3 bases from J, the junction contained 8 bases not matched to a gene.

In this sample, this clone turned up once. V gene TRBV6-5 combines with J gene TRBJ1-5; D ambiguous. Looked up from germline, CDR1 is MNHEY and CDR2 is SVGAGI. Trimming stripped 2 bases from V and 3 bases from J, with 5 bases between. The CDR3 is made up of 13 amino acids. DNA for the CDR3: TGTGCCAGCAGTTACGGAGTCAATCAGCCCCAGCATTTT. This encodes CASSYGVNQPQHF.